The clone carrying this T cell receptor (beta chain) was counted a few times. CDR1 SGHRS and CDR2 YFSETQ come from the germline V gene. The V end lost 0 bases, the J end lost 9 bases, and 10 bases lay between the germline ends. The CDR3 sequence is 13 residues long. These data belong to a study of cytomegalovirus exposure and HLA in healthy donors. The PCR had 60 Vbeta and 13 Jbeta primers. Profiled with immunoSEQ multiplex PCR; TCRdb holds only in-frame clones, not every one. The sample carries some 180,000 clones, roughly three quarters recorded once. The sequenced sample was PBMCs. The chain has TRBV5-1 and TRBJ2-1; no reliable D call. This receptor was identified in a male donor in good health and CMV-seronegative. The DNA of the CDR3 is TGCGCCAGCAGCTTGGGAAGTACAAGTGAGCAGTTCTTC. Translation gives CASSLGSTSEQFF.